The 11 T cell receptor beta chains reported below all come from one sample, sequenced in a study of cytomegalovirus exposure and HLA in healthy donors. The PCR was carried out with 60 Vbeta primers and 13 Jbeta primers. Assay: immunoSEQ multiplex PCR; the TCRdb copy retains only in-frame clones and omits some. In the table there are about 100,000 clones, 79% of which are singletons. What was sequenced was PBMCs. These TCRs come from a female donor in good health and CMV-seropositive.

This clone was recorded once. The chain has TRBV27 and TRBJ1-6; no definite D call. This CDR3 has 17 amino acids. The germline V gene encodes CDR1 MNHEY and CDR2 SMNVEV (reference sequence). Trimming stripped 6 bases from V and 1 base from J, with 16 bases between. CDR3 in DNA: TGTGCCAGCAGCCCCTCCGGCGGCGGATCCTATAATTCACCCCTCCACTTT. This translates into CASSPSGGGSYNSPLHF.

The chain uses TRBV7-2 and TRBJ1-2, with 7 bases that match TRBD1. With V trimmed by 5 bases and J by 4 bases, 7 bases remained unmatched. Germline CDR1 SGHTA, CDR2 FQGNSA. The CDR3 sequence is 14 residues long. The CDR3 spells CASSNLDRTYGYTF. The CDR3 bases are TGTGCCAGCAGCAACCTGGACAGGACCTATGGCTACACCTTC. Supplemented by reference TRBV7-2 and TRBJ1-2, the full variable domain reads GAGVSQSPSNKVTEKGKDVELRCDPISGHTALYWYRQSLGQGLEFLIYFQGNSAPDKSGLPSDRFSAERTGGSVSTLTIQRTQQEDSAVYLCASSNLDRTYGYTFGSGTRLTVV.

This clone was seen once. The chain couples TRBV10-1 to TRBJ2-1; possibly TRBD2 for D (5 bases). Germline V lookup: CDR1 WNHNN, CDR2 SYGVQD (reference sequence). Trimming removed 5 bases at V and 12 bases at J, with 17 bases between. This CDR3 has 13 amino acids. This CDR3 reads CASSFQRTGSQFF. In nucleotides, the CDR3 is TGCGCCAGCAGTTTCCAAAGGACGGGGTCGCAGTTCTTC.

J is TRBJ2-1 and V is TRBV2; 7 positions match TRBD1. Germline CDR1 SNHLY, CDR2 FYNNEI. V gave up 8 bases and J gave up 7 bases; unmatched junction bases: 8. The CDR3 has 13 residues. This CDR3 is CASFGTRGNEQFF. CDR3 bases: TGTGCCAGCTTCGGGACCAGGGGGAATGAGCAGTTCTTC. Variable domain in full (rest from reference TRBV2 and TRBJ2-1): EPEVTQTPSHQVTQMGQEVILRCVPISNHLYFYWYRQILGQKVEFLVSFYNNEISEKSEIFDDQFSVERPDGSNFTLKIRSTKLEDSAMYFCASFGTRGNEQFFGPGTRLTVL.

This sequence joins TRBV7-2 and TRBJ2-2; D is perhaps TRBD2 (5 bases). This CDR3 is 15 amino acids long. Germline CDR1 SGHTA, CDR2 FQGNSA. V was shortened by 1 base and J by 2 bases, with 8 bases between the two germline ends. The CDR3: CASSLGGYNTGELFF. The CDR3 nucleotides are TGTGCCAGCAGCTTAGGAGGGTACAACACCGGGGAGCTGTTTTTT. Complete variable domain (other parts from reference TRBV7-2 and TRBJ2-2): GAGVSQSPSNKVTEKGKDVELRCDPISGHTALYWYRQSLGQGLEFLIYFQGNSAPDKSGLPSDRFSAERTGGSVSTLTIQRTQQEDSAVYLCASSLGGYNTGELFFGEGSRLTVL.

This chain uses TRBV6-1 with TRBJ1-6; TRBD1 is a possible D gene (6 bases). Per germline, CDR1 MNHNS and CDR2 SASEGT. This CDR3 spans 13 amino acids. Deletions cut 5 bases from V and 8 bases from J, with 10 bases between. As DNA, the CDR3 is TGTGCCAGCAGTCTGGACAGCTATTCACCCCTCCACTTT. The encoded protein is CASSLDSYSPLHF.

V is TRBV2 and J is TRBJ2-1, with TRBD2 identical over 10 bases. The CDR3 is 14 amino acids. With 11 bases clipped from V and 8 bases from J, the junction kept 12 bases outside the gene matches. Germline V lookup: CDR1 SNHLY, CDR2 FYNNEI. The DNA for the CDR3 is TGTGCCGTCCCTCCGGGGACTAGCGATTATGAGCAGTTCTTC. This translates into CAVPPGTSDYEQFF.

CDR3 DNA: TGTGCCAGCAGCACAGGGGTCGGGGCCGGCACAGATACGCAGTATTTT. This translates into CASSTGVGAGTDTQYF. The rearrangement links TRBV5-5 to TRBJ2-3; 7 bases are shared with TRBD1. This CDR3 region has 16 residues. With 4 bases clipped from V and 1 base from J, the junction kept 9 bases outside the gene matches. CDR1 and CDR2 from the germline V gene are SGHKS and YYEKEE (reference sequence). The entire variable domain, with the rest obtained from reference TRBV5-5 and TRBJ2-3, is as follows: DAGVTQSPTHLIKTRGQQVTLRCSPISGHKSVSWYQQVLGQGPQFIFQYYEKEERGRGNFPDRFSARQFPNYSSELNVNALLLGDSALYLCASSTGVGAGTDTQYFGPGTRLTVL.

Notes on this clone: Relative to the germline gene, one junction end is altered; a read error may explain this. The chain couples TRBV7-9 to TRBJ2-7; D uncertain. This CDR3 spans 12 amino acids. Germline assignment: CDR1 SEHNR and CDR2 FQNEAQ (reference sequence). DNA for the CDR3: TGTTCCAGCTCCTCCGAGGCCTACGAGCAGTACTTC. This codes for CSSSSEAYEQYF.

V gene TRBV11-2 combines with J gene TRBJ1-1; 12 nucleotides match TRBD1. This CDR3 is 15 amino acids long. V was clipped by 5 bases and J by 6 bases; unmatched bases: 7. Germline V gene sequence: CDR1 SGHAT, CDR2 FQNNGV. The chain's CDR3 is CASSVAGTGGSEAFF. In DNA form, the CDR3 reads TGTGCCAGCAGCGTAGCCGGGACAGGGGGCTCTGAAGCTTTCTTT.

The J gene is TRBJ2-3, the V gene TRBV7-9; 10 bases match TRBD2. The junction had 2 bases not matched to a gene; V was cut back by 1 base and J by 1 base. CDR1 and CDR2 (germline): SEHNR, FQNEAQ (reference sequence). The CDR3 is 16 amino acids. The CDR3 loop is CASSLGSGRGTDTQYF. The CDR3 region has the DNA TGTGCCAGCAGCTTAGGGAGCGGGAGGGGCACAGATACGCAGTATTTT.